The clone carrying this T cell receptor (beta chain) appeared a few times. Its antigen is unknown. The junction departs from germline at one end; a sequencing error may be responsible. The data originate from a study of T-cell memory formation after mild COVID-19. TCRdb reprocessed the 5' RACE reads via MiXCR and lists one record per CDR3 protein. The sample includes 200,000 to 300,000 distinct CDR3 sequences, roughly 17% of them seen just once. The CDR3 is 13 amino acids. Study-level findings and limits: The study found balanced CD4/CD8 in clones contracting day 15 to 85 and a CD4+ lean in later expanders. In pre-infection memory, a portion of responding clones appeared, which suggested that cross-reactive memory joined.

The TCR originated in a man aged 18-30 years who had mild COVID-19 (a few samples of this study predate the infection). Cell type and time point are not known. The rearrangement uses TRBV12-3 or TRBV12-4 and TRBJ2-3; 13 bases agree with TRBD2. The sequencing sample was made of PBMCs or a T cell subset sorted from them (not recorded which). CDR3 sequence reads: CASSPTSGGSLDF. CDR3 DNA: TGTGCCAGCAGCCCGACTAGCGGGGGGTCCCTGGACTTT.